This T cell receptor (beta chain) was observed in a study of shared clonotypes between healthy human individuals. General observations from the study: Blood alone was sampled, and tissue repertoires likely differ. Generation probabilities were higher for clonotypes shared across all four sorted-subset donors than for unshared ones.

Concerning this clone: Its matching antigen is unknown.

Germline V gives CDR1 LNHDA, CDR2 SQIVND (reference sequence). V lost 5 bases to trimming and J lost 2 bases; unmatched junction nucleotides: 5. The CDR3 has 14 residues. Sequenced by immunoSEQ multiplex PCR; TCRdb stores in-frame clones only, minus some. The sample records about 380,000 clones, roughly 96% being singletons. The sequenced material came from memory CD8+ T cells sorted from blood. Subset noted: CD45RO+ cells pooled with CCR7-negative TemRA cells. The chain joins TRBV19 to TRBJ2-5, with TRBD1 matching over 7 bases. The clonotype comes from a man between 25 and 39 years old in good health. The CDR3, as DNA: TGTGCCAGTAGTGCCGGGACAGCACAAGAGACCCAGTACTTC. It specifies CASSAGTAQETQYF.